These T cell receptor beta chains were read from a single sample in a study of metastatic and nonmetastatic thyroid tumors. MiXCR was used by TCRdb to re-call the PCR reads. The table lists around 12,000 clones, about 32% of them singletons. The sample consisted of tumor tissue. The receptors derive from a female donor with papillary thyroid cancer or a benign thyroid nodule (not recorded which). Some clones in this sample may be carry-over from other donors' samples. The CDR3 runs from the conserved cysteine through the conserved F or W. D genes are given only for firm matches. Not every row has a clone size; where given, it reads once, few, many or a size class.

>13|NA|NA|TRBJ2-1|TRBV18
TGTGCCAGCTCACCTGGAGAACTATCCCCACAGTTCTTC
CASSPGELSPQFF
>13|TRBD2|many|TRBJ2-4|TRBV7-2
TGTGCCAGCAGGAGTCGGGGGGAAAACATTCAGTACTTC
CASRSRGENIQYF
>11|NA|NA|TRBJ1-1|TRBV12-3/TRBV12-4
TGTGCCAGCATTCACAGGGTGCGAGCTTTCTTT
CASIHRVRAFF
>14|TRBD1|few|TRBJ2-2|TRBV6-1
TGTGCCAGCAGTAGACAGGGTTGGGCCGGGGAGCTGTTTTTT
CASSRQGWAGELFF
>14|NA|few|TRBJ2-2|TRBV4-1
TGCGCCAGCAGCAAAACAGGCAACACCGGGGAGCTGTTTTTT
CASSKTGNTGELFF
>13|NA|few|TRBJ1-1|TRBV20-1
TGCAGTGCTAAGAATCCCCGGGGCACTGAAGCTTTCTTT
CSAKNPRGTEAFF
>16|TRBD1|NA|TRBJ2-1|TRBV28
TGTGCCAGCAGTAGAGGACAGGGAGTGGGATTCAATGAGCAGTTCTTC
CASSRGQGVGFNEQFF
>12|TRBD1|few|TRBJ2-7|TRBV19
TGTGCCGTCGGAGACAGGGACTACGAGCAGTACTTC
CAVGDRDYEQYF
>13|NA|NA|TRBJ1-2|TRBV28
TGTGCCAGCAGTTTTACCTTACCAGAAGGCTACACCTTC
CASSFTLPEGYTF
>13|NA|NA|TRBJ2-2|TRBV6-2/TRBV6-3
TGTGCCAGCAAGATATCGGACACCGGGGAGCTGTTTTTT
CASKISDTGELFF
>17|TRBD1|NA|TRBJ1-6|TRBV11-2
TGTGCCAGCAGCTTAGTGGGGGACAGGGGAATGAATTCACCCCTCCACTTT
CASSLVGDRGMNSPLHF
>16|NA|many|TRBJ2-3|TRBV7-8
TGTGCCAGCAGCTCACGGGTCTCACTTAGCACAGATACGCAGTATTTT
CASSSRVSLSTDTQYF
>15|TRBD2|medium-sized|TRBJ2-1|TRBV9
TGTGCCAGCAGGCCGGGACTAGCGGGGGATAATGAGCAGTTCTTC
CASRPGLAGDNEQFF
>15|TRBD1|few|TRBJ2-5|TRBV6-6
TGTGCCAGCAGTTATAGGGACAGGGGGTTTAAGACCCAGTACTTC
CASSYRDRGFKTQYF
>12|NA|NA|TRBJ2-7|TRBV5-1
TGCGCCAGCAGCTTGTTGGGGCTCGAGCAGTACTTC
CASSLLGLEQYF
>16|NA|NA|TRBJ1-6|TRBV6-1
TGTGCCAGCAGTGAAGGGCCCGGGACACTAGAAAGTCACCTCCACTTT
CASSEGPGTLESHLHF
>15|NA|large|TRBJ1-2|TRBV6-2/TRBV6-3
TGTGCCAGCAGTTACTCGGTGAGAGGGGTCTATGGCTACACCTTC
CASSYSVRGVYGYTF
>11|NA|NA|TRBJ2-5|TRBV2
TGTGCCAGCATTGAGCAAGAGACCCAGTACTTC
CASIEQETQYF
>18|NA|few|TRBJ1-1|TRBV20-1
TGCAGTGCTAGAGATGGATTAAGGAGAGGGGTACGTCGCACTGAAGCTTTCTTT
CSARDGLRRGVRRTEAFF
>14|TRBD1|NA|TRBJ1-2|TRBV7-2
TGTGCCAGCAGTCCCGGGACAGGGGAGGCCGGCTACACCTTC
CASSPGTGEAGYTF
>16|TRBD2|NA|TRBJ2-3|TRBV5-4
TGTGCCAGCAGCTTGAGTGTCACTAGCGGAACAGATACGCAGTATTTT
CASSLSVTSGTDTQYF
>14|NA|NA|TRBJ1-2|TRBV7-2
TGTGCCAGCAGCCCCCGGGACAAAAACTATGGCTACACCTTC
CASSPRDKNYGYTF
>16|NA|NA|TRBJ2-5|TRBV19
TGTGCCAGTAGTATTGGTGACAGGCCCCCTCAAGAGACCCAGTACTTC
CASSIGDRPPQETQYF
>14|NA|few|TRBJ1-1|TRBV7-9
TGTGCCAGCAGCTTAGCGGTGGGTTGGACTGAAGCTTTCTTT
CASSLAVGWTEAFF
>12|TRBD1|few|TRBJ2-4|TRBV2
TGTGCCAGCAGCGACAGGGGAAACATTCAGTACTTC
CASSDRGNIQYF
>16|NA|many|TRBJ2-1|TRBV14
TGTGCCAGCAGCCAAGAATTAGGGGGGCTCTACAATGAGCAGTTCTTC
CASSQELGGLYNEQFF
>16|TRBD2|NA|TRBJ2-3|TRBV5-1
TGCGCCAGCAGCTTATCTACTAGCGAGGTGACAGATACGCAGTATTTT
CASSLSTSEVTDTQYF
>14|TRBD1|NA|TRBJ1-2|TRBV6-1
TGTGCCAGCAACCTTGGACAGGGCGGCTATGGCTACACCTTC
CASNLGQGGYGYTF